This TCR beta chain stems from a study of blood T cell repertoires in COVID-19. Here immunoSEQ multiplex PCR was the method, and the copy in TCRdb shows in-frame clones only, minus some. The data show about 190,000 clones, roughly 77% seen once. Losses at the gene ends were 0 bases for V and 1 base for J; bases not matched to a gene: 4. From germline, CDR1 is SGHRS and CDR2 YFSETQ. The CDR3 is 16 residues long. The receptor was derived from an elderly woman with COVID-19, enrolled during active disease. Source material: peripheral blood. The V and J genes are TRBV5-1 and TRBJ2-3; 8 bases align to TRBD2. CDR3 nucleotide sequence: TGCGCCAGCAGCTTGGACTTGGGACTAGGCACAGATACGCAGTATTTT. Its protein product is CASSLDLGLGTDTQYF.